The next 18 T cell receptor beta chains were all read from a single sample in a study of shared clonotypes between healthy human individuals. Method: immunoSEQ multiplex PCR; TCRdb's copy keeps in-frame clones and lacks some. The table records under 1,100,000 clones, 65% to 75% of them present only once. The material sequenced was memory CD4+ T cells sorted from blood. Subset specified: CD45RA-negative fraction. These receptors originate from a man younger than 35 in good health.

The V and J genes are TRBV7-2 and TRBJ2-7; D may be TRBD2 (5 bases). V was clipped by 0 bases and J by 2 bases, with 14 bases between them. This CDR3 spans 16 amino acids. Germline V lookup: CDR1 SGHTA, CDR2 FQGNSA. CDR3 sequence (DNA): TGTGCCAGCAGCTTAGCGCACTCTAGCTCTCCCTACGAGCAGTACTTC. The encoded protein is CASSLAHSSSPYEQYF.

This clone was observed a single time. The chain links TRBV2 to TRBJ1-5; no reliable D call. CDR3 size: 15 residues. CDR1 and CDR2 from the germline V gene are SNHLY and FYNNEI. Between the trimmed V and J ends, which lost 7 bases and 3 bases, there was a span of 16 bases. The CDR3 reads CASTLDRANNQPQHF. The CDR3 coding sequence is TGTGCCAGCACCCTAGACCGGGCCAACAATCAGCCCCAGCATTTT.

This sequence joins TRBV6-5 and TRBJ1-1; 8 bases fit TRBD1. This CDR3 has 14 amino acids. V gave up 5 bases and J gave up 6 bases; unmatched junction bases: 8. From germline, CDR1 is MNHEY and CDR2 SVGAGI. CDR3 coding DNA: TGTGCCAGCAGTAAGGACAGGGTGAGCGCTGAAGCTTTCTTT. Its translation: CASSKDRVSAEAFF.

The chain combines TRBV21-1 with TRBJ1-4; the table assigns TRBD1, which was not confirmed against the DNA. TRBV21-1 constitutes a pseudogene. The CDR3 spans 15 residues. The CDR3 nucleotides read TGTGCCAGCAGTGACAGGAGAGCAACTAATGAAAAACTGTTTTTT. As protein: CASSDRRATNEKLFF.

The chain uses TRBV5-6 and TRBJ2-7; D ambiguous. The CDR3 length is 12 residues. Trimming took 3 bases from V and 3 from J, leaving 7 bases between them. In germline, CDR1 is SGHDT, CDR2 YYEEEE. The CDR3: CASSWNSYEQYF. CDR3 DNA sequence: TGTGCCAGCAGCTGGAATAGCTACGAGCAGTACTTC.

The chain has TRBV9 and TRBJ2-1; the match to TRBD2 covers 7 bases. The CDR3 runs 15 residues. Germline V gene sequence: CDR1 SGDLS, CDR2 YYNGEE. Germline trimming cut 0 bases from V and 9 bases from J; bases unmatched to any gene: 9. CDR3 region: CASSVGASGISEQFF. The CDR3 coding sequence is TGTGCCAGCAGCGTAGGGGCTAGCGGTATCAGTGAGCAGTTCTTC. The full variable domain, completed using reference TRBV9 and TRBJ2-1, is DSGVTQTPKHLITATGQRVTLRCSPRSGDLSVYWYQQSLDQGLQFLIQYYNGEERAKGNILERFSAQQFPDLHSELNLSSLELGDSALYFCASSVGASGISEQFFGPGTRLTVL.

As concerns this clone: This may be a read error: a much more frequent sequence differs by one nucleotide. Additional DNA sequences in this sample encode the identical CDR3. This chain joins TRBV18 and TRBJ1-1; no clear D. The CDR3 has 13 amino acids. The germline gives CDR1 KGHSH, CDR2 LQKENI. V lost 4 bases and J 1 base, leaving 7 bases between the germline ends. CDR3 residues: CASSLGRNTEAFF. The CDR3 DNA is TGTGCCAGCTCACTAGGGAGGAACACTGAAGCTTTCTTT. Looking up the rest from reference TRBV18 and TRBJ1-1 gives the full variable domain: NAGVMQNPRHLVRRRGQEARLRCSPMKGHSHVYWYRQLPEEGLKFMVYLQKENIIDESGMPKERFSAEFPKEGPSILRIQQVVRGDSAAYFCASSLGRNTEAFFGQGTRLTVV.

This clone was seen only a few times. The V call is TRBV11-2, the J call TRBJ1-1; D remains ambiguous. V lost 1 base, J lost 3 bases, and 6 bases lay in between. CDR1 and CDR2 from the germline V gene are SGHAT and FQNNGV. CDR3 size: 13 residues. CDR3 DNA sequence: TGTGCCAGCAGCTTAGGAATCTACACTGAAGCTTTCTTT. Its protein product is CASSLGIYTEAFF.

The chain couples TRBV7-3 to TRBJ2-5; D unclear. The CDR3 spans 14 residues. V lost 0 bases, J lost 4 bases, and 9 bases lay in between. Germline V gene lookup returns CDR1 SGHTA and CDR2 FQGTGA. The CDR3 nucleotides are TGTGCCAGCAGCTTAACGTCGGATCCAGAGACCCAGTACTTC. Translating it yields CASSLTSDPETQYF. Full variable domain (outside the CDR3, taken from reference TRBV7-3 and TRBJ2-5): GAGVSQTPSNKVTEKGKYVELRCDPISGHTALYWYRQSLGQGPEFLIYFQGTGAADDSGLPNDRFFAVRPEGSVSTLKIQRTERGDSAVYLCASSLTSDPETQYFGPGTRLLVL.

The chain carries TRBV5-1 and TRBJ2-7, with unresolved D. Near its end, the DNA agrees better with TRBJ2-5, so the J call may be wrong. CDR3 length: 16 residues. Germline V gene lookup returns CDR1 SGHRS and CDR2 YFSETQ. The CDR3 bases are TGCGCCAGCAGCTCTCAACTAACTGGGCCGAGAGAGACCCAGTACTTC. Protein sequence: CASSSQLTGPRETQYF.

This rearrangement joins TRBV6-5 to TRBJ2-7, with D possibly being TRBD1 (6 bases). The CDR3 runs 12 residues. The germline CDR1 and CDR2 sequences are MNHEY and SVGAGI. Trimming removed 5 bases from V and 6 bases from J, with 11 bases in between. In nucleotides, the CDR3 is TGTGCCAGCAGTCAGGGGCCAGGCGAGCAGTACTTC. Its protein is CASSQGPGEQYF.

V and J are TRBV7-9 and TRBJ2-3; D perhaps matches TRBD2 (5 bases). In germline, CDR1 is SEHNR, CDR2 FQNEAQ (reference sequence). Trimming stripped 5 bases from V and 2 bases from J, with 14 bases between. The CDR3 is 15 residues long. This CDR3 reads CASSRIGLTTDTQYF. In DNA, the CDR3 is TGTGCCAGCAGCCGAATCGGACTGACCACAGATACGCAGTATTTT.

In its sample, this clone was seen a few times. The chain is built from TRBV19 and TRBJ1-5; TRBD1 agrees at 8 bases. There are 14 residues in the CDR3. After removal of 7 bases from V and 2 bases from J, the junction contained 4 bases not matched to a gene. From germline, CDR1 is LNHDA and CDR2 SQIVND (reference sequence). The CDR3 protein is CASTPDRGNQPQHF. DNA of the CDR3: TGTGCCAGTACCCCGGACAGGGGCAATCAGCCCCAGCATTTT.

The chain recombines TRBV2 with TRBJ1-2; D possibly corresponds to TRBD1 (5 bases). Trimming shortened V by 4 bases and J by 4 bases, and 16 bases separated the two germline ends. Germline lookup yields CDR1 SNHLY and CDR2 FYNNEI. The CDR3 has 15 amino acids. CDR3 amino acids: CASSGKGRGGYGYTF. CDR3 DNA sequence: TGTGCCAGCAGTGGAAAGGGTAGGGGAGGCTATGGCTACACCTTC.

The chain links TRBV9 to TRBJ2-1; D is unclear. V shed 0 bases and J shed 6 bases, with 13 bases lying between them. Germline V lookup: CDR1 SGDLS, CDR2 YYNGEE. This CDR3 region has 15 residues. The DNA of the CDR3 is TGTGCCAGCAGCGTAGGAGCCTCCCCCTCCAATGAGCAGTTCTTC. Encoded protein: CASSVGASPSNEQFF.

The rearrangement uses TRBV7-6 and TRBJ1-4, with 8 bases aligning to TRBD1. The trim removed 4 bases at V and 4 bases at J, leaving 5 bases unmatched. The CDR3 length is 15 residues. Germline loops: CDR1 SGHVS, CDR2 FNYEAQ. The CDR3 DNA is TGTGCCAGCAGCTCCGCTGGACAGGGTAATGAAAAACTGTTTTTT. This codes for CASSSAGQGNEKLFF. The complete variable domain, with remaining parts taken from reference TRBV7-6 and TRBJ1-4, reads GAGVSQSPRYKVTKRGQDVALRCDPISGHVSLYWYRQALGQGPEFLTYFNYEAQQDKSGLPNDRFSAERPEGSISTLTIQRTEQRDSAMYRCASSSAGQGNEKLFFGSGTQLSVL.

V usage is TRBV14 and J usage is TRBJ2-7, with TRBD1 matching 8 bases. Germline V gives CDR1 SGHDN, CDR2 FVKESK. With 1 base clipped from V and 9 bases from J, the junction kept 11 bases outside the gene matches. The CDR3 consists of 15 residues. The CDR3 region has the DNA TGTGCCAGCAGCCAAGTATCCAGGGGGCGCAGTGGGCAGTACTTC. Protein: CASSQVSRGRSGQYF.

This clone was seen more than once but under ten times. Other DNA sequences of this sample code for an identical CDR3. CDR3 bases: TGTGCCAGCAGCGTTGGGCGGGGAAACACCATATATTTT. Its protein is CASSVGRGNTIYF. The chain uses TRBV9 and TRBJ1-3; D is uncertain. The V gene's germline CDR1 is SGDLS and CDR2 YYNGEE. Deletions cut 2 bases from V and 4 bases from J, with 7 bases between. The CDR3 totals 13 residues. The variable domain in full, with the rest retrieved from reference TRBV9 and TRBJ1-3, is DSGVTQTPKHLITATGQRVTLRCSPRSGDLSVYWYQQSLDQGLQFLIQYYNGEERAKGNILERFSAQQFPDLHSELNLSSLELGDSALYFCASSVGRGNTIYFGEGSWLTVV.